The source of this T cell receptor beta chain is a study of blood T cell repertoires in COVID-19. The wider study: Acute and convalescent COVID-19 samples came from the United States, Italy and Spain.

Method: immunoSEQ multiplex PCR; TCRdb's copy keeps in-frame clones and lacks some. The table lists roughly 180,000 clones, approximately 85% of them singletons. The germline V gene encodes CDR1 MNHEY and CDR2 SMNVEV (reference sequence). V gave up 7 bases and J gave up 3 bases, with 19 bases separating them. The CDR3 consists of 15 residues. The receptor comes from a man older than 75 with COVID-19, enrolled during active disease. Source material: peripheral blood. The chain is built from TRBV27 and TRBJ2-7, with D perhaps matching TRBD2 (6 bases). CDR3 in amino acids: CASIPRTGGIYEQYF. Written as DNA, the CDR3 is TGTGCCAGCATTCCGAGAACAGGAGGGATCTACGAGCAGTACTTC.